This TCR beta chain was found in a study of T cells in Graves' hyperthyroidism and ophthalmopathy. Overall study context: The blood sample was taken at first diagnosis, before treatment began.

TCR beta CDR3 region amplification was performed from RNA transcripts. RT-PCR in the first round (using the HTBI primer set) targeted the TCR CDR3. MiXCR was run by TCRdb on the multiplex PCR reads, yielding one entry per CDR3 protein. The sample records a few hundred thousand distinct CDR3 sequences, approximately 14% being singletons. This CDR3 is 14 amino acids long. V trimming: 4 bases; J trimming: 12 bases; junction bases outside the gene matches: 10. CDR1 and CDR2 (germline): LGHNA, YNFKEQ. As to this clonotype: Its cognate antigen is unknown.

No ophthalmopathy progression within 18 months constituted stable Graves' hyperthyroidism. Whole-study results and caveats: Most clonotypes expanded in thyroid above 0.001 were likewise present in blood. With a median lead of roughly 6.2 months before onset, the model predicted ophthalmopathy.

The clonotype comes from a woman in her 30s with Graves' hyperthyroidism. The genes are TRBV4-2 and TRBJ2-1; TRBD2 agrees at 9 bases. The sample taken for sequencing was blood. CDR3 sequence reads: CASSLHTNSGGQFF. DNA of the CDR3: TGTGCCAGCAGCCTTCATACTAATAGCGGGGGGCAGTTCTTC.